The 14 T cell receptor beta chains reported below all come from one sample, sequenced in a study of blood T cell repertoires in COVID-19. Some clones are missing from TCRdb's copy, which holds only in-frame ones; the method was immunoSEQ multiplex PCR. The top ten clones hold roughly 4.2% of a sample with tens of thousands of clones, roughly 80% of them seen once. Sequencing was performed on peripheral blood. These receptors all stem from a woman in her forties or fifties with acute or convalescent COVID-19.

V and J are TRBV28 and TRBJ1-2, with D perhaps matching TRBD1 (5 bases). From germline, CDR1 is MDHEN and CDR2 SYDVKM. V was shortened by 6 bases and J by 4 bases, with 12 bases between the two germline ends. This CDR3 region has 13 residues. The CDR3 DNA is TGTGCCAGCAGGGGGGGAGAGACCTATGGCTACACCTTC. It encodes CASRGGETYGYTF.

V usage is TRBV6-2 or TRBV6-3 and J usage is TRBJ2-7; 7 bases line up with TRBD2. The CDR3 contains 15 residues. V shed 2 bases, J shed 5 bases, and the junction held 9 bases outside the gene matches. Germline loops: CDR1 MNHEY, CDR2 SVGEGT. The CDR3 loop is CASSYALGGNHEQYF. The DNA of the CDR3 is TGTGCCAGCAGTTACGCTTTGGGAGGGAACCACGAGCAGTACTTC.

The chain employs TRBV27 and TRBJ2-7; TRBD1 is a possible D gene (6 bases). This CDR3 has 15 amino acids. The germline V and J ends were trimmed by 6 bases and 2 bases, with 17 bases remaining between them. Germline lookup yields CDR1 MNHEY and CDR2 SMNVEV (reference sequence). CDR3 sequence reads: CASRSRRDKTYEQYF. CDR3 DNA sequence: TGTGCCAGCAGATCGCGCAGGGACAAGACCTACGAGCAGTACTTC.

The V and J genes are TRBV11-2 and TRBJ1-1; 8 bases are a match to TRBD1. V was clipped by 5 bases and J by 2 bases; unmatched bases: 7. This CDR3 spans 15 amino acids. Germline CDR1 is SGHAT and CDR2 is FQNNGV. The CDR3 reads CASSRRGTGNTEAFF. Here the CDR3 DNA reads TGTGCCAGCAGCCGGCGGGGGACAGGTAACACTGAAGCTTTCTTT.

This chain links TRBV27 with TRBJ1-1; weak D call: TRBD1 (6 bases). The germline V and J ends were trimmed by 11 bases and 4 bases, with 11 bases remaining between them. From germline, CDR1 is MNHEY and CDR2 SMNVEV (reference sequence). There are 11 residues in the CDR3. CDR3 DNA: TGTGCCTCATCACAGGGCACTGAAGCTTTCTTT. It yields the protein CASSQGTEAFF.

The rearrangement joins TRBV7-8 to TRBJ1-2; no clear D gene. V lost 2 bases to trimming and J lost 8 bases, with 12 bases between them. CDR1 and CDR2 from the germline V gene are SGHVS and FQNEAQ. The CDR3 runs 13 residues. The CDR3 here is CASSLSKAGGYTF. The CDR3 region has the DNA TGTGCCAGCAGCTTATCCAAGGCCGGGGGCTACACCTTC.

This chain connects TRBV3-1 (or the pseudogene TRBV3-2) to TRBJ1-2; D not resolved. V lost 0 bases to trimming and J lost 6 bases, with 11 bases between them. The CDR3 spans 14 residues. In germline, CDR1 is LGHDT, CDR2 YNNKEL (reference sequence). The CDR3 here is CASSQDAAGHGYTF. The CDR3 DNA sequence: TGTGCCAGCAGCCAAGATGCGGCGGGCCATGGCTACACCTTC.

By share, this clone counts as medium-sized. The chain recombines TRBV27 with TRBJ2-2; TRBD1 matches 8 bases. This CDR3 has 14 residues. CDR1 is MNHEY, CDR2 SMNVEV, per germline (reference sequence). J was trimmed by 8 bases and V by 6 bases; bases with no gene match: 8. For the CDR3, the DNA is TGTGCCAGCAGCTCCACTCAGGGGGCTGGGGAGCTGTTTTTT. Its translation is CASSSTQGAGELFF.

The CDR3 protein is CASINRVSNTEAFF. CDR3 in DNA: TGTGCCAGCATTAACCGGGTTTCGAACACTGAAGCTTTCTTT. This chain links TRBV6-5 with TRBJ1-1; D uncertain. Germline V CDR1 and CDR2: MNHEY, SVGAGI. There are 14 residues in the CDR3. V lost 7 bases and J lost 1, with 13 bases in between.

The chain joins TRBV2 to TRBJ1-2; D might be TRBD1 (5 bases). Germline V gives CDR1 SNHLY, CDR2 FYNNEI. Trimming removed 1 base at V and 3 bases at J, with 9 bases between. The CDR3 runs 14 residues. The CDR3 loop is CASSEGGVYYGYTF. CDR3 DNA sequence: TGTGCCAGCAGTGAAGGGGGCGTCTACTATGGCTACACCTTC.

Written as DNA, the CDR3 is TGTGCCAGCAGTGAATATGGGGAGGGGAGCTCACCCCTCCACTTT. It is translated as CASSEYGEGSSPLHF. The chain links TRBV25-1 to TRBJ1-6, with D tentatively TRBD1 (5 bases). This CDR3 is built from 15 residues. V gave up 0 bases and J gave up 10 bases, with 13 bases separating them. From germline, CDR1 is MGHDK and CDR2 SYGVNS.

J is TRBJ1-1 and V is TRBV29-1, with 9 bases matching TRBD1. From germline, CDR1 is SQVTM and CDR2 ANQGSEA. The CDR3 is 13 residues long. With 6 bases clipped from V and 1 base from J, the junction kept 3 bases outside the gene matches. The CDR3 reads CSVVGQGNTEAFF. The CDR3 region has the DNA TGCAGCGTCGTGGGACAGGGGAACACTGAAGCTTTCTTT.

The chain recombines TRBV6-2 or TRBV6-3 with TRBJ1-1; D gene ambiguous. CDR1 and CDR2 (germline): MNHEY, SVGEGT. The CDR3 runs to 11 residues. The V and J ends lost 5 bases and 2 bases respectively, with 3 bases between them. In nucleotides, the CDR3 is TGTGCCAGCAGTATAAACACTGAAGCTTTCTTT. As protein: CASSINTEAFF.

The CDR3 bases are TGTGCCAGCAGTTATCTTCGGGGACAGGGGGCAAACGAGCAGTACTTC. It codes for CASSYLRGQGANEQYF. The V and J genes are TRBV6-5 and TRBJ2-7; TRBD1 agrees at 12 bases. Germline loops: CDR1 MNHEY, CDR2 SVGAGI. CDR3 length: 16 residues. V gave up 3 bases and J gave up 5 bases; unmatched junction bases: 8.